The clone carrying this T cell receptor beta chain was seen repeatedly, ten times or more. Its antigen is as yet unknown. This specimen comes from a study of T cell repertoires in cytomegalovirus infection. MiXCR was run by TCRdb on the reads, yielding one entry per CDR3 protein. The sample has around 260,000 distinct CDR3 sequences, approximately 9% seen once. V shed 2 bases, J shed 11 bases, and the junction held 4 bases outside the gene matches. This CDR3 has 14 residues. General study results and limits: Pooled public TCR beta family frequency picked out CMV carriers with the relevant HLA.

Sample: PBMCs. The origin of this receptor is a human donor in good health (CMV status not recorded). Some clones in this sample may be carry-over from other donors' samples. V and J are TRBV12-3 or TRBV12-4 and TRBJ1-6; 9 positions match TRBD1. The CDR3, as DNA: TGTGCCAGCAGTTTAACAGGGGGCGAAGCACCCCTCCACTTT. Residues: CASSLTGGEAPLHF.